This T cell receptor beta chain emerged from a study of response to subunit inactivated influenza vaccine. Study findings and constraints: The study's authors posited that every seasonal influenza vaccination enlists few new T cells.

The CDR3 has 14 residues. CDR1 is SGHRS and CDR2 is YFSETQ in the germline V gene. Trimming removed 0 bases at V and 1 base at J, with 7 bases between. Notes on this clonotype: The antigen remains unidentified.

TCRdb analysed the RT-PCR reads with MiXCR anew, one entry per CDR3 protein. The sample consists of roughly 190,000 distinct CDR3 sequences, approximately 15% of them appearing once. The rearrangement uses TRBV5-1 and TRBJ1-1; D is unclear. The material sequenced was CD8+ T cells sorted from PBMCs, taken around 5 days after vaccination. The source of this sequence is a middle-aged man who received an inactivated influenza vaccine. Here the CDR3 reads CASSLEGTNTEAFF. CDR3 nucleotide sequence: TGCGCCAGCAGCTTGGAGGGAACGAACACTGAAGCTTTCTTT.